These T cell receptor beta chains were read from a single sample in a study of T cell responses to AZD1222 COVID-19 vaccine. Assay: immunoSEQ multiplex PCR; the TCRdb copy retains only in-frame clones and omits some. The sample includes about 130,000 clones, 85% to 95% of them seen just once. The specimen was peripheral blood, collected 28 days after the second AZD1222 dose. The receptors come from an adult who received the AZD1222 COVID-19 vaccine. The CDR3 runs from the conserved cysteine through the conserved F or W. D genes are given only for firm matches. Clone size is not always given. Where it is, it says once, few, many or a class for expanded clones.

clone size | CDR3 length | J gene | V gene | D gene | CDR3 protein | CDR3 DNA
. | 15 | TRBJ2-6 | TRBV6-5 | . | CASSYSVSGANVLTF | TGTGCCAGCAGTTACTCTGTCTCTGGGGCCAACGTCCTGACTTTC
. | 13 | TRBJ1-2 | TRBV12-3/TRBV12-4 | TRBD1 | CASSDRAGYGYTF | TGTGCCAGCAGTGACAGGGCTGGATATGGCTACACCTTC
. | 15 | TRBJ1-1 | TRBV7-9 | . | CASSSRAGSSAEAFF | TGTGCCAGCAGCTCCCGCGCAGGGTCGTCCGCTGAAGCTTTCTTT
. | 16 | TRBJ2-5 | TRBV29-1 | . | CSVESGGSSLGETQYF | TGCAGCGTTGAATCAGGGGGGTCAAGTTTAGGAGAGACCCAGTACTTC
. | 17 | TRBJ1-6 | TRBV4-1 | . | CASSQEGRGQRNSPLHF | TGCGCCAGCAGCCAAGAGGGTAGAGGACAGCGCAATTCACCCCTCCACTTT
. | 15 | TRBJ2-5 | TRBV11-2 | TRBD2 | CASSLSSGGAETQYF | TGTGCCAGCAGCTTATCCAGCGGGGGGGCCGAGACCCAGTACTTC
. | 15 | TRBJ1-4 | TRBV30 | . | CAWSVTGQGSEKLFF | TGTGCCTGGAGTGTAACTGGGCAGGGGAGTGAAAAACTGTTTTTT
. | 16 | TRBJ2-3 | TRBV4-2 | TRBD2 | CASSRGRGGPADTQYF | TGTGCCAGCAGCCGGGGGCGGGGGGGCCCCGCAGATACGCAGTATTTT
. | 14 | TRBJ2-7 | TRBV11-3 | . | CASSPRTGWSEQYF | TGTGCCAGCAGCCCCCGTACAGGGTGGTCGGAGCAGTACTTC
. | 15 | TRBJ1-6 | TRBV19 | TRBD1 | CASSIDRGLRSPLHF | TGTGCCAGTAGTATTGACAGGGGGCTGAGATCACCCCTCCACTTT
. | 14 | TRBJ1-2 | TRBV3-1/TRBV3-2 | . | CASSQGALGDGYTF | TGTGCCAGCAGCCAAGGGGCGTTAGGGGATGGCTACACCTTC
. | 16 | TRBJ2-2 | TRBV13 | . | CASSPSATSNTGELFF | TGTGCCAGCAGCCCGAGCGCCACGTCGAACACCGGGGAGCTGTTTTTT
once | 14 | TRBJ2-7 | TRBV18 | . | CASSPPGGSYEQYF | TGTGCCAGCTCACCACCGGGCGGCTCCTACGAGCAGTACTTC
. | 15 | TRBJ2-7 | TRBV9 | TRBD1 | CASSEATGGSYEQYF | TGTGCCAGCAGCGAGGCCACAGGGGGCTCCTACGAGCAGTACTTC
. | 14 | TRBJ2-2 | TRBV6-5 | . | CASSYGENTGELFF | TGTGCCAGCAGTTACGGGGAGAACACCGGGGAGCTGTTTTTT
. | 14 | TRBJ2-1 | TRBV19 | . | CASSIGRLYNEQFF | TGTGCCAGTAGTATTGGCAGGTTGTACAATGAGCAGTTCTTC
. | 16 | TRBJ1-1 | TRBV2 | TRBD1 | CASNKEQGFLATEAFF | TGTGCCAGCAACAAAGAACAGGGGTTTCTGGCCACTGAAGCTTTCTTT
. | 15 | TRBJ1-2 | TRBV7-9 | TRBD1 | CASSQLQGADYGYTF | TGTGCCAGCAGCCAACTACAGGGGGCGGACTATGGCTACACCTTC
once | 15 | TRBJ2-1 | TRBV7-3 | TRBD2 | CASSSAGGLYNEQFF | TGTGCCAGCAGCTCAGCGGGGGGCCTGTACAATGAGCAGTTCTTC
. | 20 | TRBJ1-1 | TRBV5-1 | . | CASSNTGLNTIFSGNTEAFF | TGCGCCAGCTCCAATACAGGGCTCAATACAATATTCTCAGGGAACACTGAAGCTTTCTTT
. | 13 | TRBJ1-5 | TRBV12-3/TRBV12-4 | . | CASSLVLGEPQHF | TGTGCCAGCAGTTTAGTGTTGGGCGAGCCCCAGCATTTT
. | 15 | TRBJ2-1 | TRBV14 | . | CASSQDLLGHNEQFF | TGTGCCAGCAGCCAAGACCTCCTCGGTCACAATGAGCAGTTCTTC
. | 16 | TRBJ2-7 | TRBV7-6 | . | CASSFLGGVGRNEQYF | TGTGCCAGCAGCTTCTTAGGAGGGGTAGGACGGAACGAGCAGTACTTC
. | 15 | TRBJ1-2 | TRBV2 | . | CASGVEGPTPGARTF | TGTGCCAGCGGGGTAGAAGGCCCCACCCCGGGGGCGAGGACCTTC
. | 17 | TRBJ1-5 | TRBV13 | . | CASSLGGGRGHNQPQHF | TGTGCCAGCAGCTTAGGCGGGGGCAGGGGTCACAATCAGCCCCAGCATTTT
. | 14 | TRBJ1-2 | TRBV7-2 | TRBD1 | CASHSGTGGIGFTF | TGTGCCAGCCACTCCGGGACAGGGGGCATCGGTTTCACCTTC
. | 16 | TRBJ2-3 | TRBV5-4 | TRBD2 | CASSLRTSGTTDTQYF | TGTGCCAGCAGCCTTCGGACTAGCGGTACGACAGATACGCAGTATTTT
. | 15 | TRBJ2-3 | TRBV4-2 | . | CASSQSGGEVDTQYF | TGTGCCAGCAGCCAATCAGGAGGGGAAGTAGATACGCAGTATTTT
. | 15 | TRBJ1-3 | TRBV19 | . | CASSIAAPLRNTIYF | TGTGCCAGTAGTATAGCGGCACCTTTAAGAAACACCATATATTTT
. | 13 | TRBJ1-2 | TRBV7-9 | . | CASTNRGVYGYTF | TGTGCCAGCACTAACCGAGGGGTCTATGGCTACACCTTC
. | 15 | TRBJ1-2 | TRBV6-5 | . | CASRGAGAKQNGYTF | TGTGCCAGCAGGGGAGCAGGGGCCAAACAGAATGGCTACACCTTC
. | 16 | TRBJ2-1 | TRBV5-1 | . | CASSFDQRTNYNEQFF | TGCGCCAGCAGCTTTGATCAGCGGACCAACTACAATGAGCAGTTCTTC
. | 17 | TRBJ2-1 | TRBV5-6 | . | CASSLPALKSSYNEQFF | TGTGCCAGCAGCTTGCCGGCGTTAAAAAGCTCCTACAATGAGCAGTTCTTC
. | 13 | TRBJ2-7 | TRBV28 | . | CASSWDRAYEQYF | TGTGCCAGCAGTTGGGACCGCGCCTACGAGCAGTACTTC
. | 15 | TRBJ1-3 | TRBV6-2/TRBV6-3 | . | CASSYSKYSGNTIYF | TGTGCCAGCAGTTACTCGAAATACTCTGGAAACACCATATATTTT
. | 17 | TRBJ1-3 | TRBV18 | TRBD1 | CASSQWDRAPPGNTIYF | TGTGCCAGCTCACAGTGGGACAGGGCGCCGCCGGGAAACACCATATATTTT
. | 14 | TRBJ2-1 | TRBV28 | TRBD2 | CASEKAGGYNEQFF | TGTGCCAGCGAAAAGGCGGGGGGGTACAATGAGCAGTTCTTC